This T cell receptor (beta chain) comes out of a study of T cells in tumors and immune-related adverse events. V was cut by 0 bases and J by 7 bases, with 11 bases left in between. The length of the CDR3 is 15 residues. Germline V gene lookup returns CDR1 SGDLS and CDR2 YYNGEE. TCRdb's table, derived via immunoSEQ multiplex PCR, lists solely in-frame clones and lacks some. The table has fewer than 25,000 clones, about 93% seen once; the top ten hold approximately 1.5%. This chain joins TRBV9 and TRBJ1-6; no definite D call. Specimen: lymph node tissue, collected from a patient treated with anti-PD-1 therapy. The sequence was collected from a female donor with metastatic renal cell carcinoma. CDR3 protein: CASSVGNFGNSPLHF. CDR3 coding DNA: TGTGCCAGCAGCGTAGGAAATTTTGGGAATTCACCCCTCCACTTT.